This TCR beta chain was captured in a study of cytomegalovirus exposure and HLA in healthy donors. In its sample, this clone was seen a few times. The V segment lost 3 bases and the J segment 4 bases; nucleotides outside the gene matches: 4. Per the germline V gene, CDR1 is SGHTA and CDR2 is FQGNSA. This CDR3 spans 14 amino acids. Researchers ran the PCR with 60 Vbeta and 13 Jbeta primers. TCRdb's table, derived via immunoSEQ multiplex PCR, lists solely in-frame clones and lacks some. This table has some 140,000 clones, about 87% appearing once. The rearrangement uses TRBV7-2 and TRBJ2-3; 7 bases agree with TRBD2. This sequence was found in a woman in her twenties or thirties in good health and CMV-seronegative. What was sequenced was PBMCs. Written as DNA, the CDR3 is TGTGCCAGCAGCTTTGGGGGGGAGGCAGATACGCAGTATTTT. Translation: CASSFGGEADTQYF.